This T cell receptor beta chain comes out of a study of identical twins. All of the donors were Caucasians in good health. Template switching supplied a universal primer site; unique molecular identifiers were carried on the cDNA. Via MiXCR, TCRdb re-called the 5' RACE reads, giving one row per CDR3 protein. The repertoire holds roughly 250,000 distinct CDR3 sequences, around 7% seen once, with 3.5% to 4% in the top ten. This clonotype was observed at least ten times. Deletions cut 2 bases from V and 2 bases from J, with 13 bases between. The CDR3 has 15 residues. Germline values: CDR1 SGHTA, CDR2 FQGNSA. These sequences were also reported in another study, on yellow fever vaccine responses in identical twins.

Sequencing input: memory (CD45RO+) T cells sorted from blood. The receptor comes from a woman in her late teens or twenties in good health. The V gene is TRBV7-2, the J gene TRBJ2-7; tentative D call: TRBD2 (5 bases). CDR3: CASSLSQTIPYEQYF. DNA for the CDR3: TGTGCCAGCAGCTTATCCCAGACTATCCCCTACGAGCAGTACTTC.